This is a list of T cell receptor beta chains from one sample in a study of T cells after yellow fever vaccination. A single record per CDR3 protein comes from TCRdb applying MiXCR to the 5' RACE reads. The sample contains hundreds of thousands of distinct CDR3 sequences, 15% to 20% of which appear only once. The sequencing used PBMCs, collected 15 days after the yellow fever booster vaccination. These receptors all come from a young man who received the YFV17D yellow fever vaccine. Each CDR3 is given with its conserved first and last residue. The D gene is left open where the match is weak. Not every row has a clone size; where given, it reads once, few, many or a size class.

d_call | j_call | v_call | clone_size | cdr3_nt | cdr3_aa
. | TRBJ2-7 | TRBV5-1 | few | TGCGCCAGCAGCTTAGGCGGGTCCCTATTTATGGACGTTTACGAGCAGTACTTC | CASSLGGSLFMDVYEQYF
TRBD1 | TRBJ2-5 | TRBV5-1 | . | TGCGCCAGCAGCGTACAGGGGGATCAAGAGACCCAGTACTTC | CASSVQGDQETQYF
TRBD1 | TRBJ1-5 | TRBV20-1 | . | TGCAGTGCGAAGGACAGGGGTAATCAGCCCCAGCATTTT | CSAKDRGNQPQHF
. | TRBJ2-7 | TRBV20-1 | few | TGCAGTGCCTCGATAGGGGCCCCGAGGAACGAGCAGTACTTC | CSASIGAPRNEQYF
. | TRBJ2-5 | TRBV2 | . | TGTGCCAGCAACGCGTTCCCAGGGGAGACCCAGTACTTC | CASNAFPGETQYF
TRBD2 | TRBJ2-7 | TRBV25-1 | . | TGTGCCAGCGAAAAAGGACTAGCGGGAGGCTACGAGCAGTACTTC | CASEKGLAGGYEQYF
. | TRBJ2-3 | TRBV20-1 | . | TGCAGTGCTAGAGACGGGAGTGTGGCAGATACGCAGTATTTT | CSARDGSVADTQYF
. | TRBJ2-5 | TRBV3-1 | few | TGTGCCAGCAGCCAAGAGTTTCCTAACGGGAGAACGGAGACCCAGTACTTC | CASSQEFPNGRTETQYF
. | TRBJ2-3 | TRBV15 | . | TGTGCCACCAGCAGAGATCAAGTTGGTAGCGGTACAGATACGCAGTATTTT | CATSRDQVGSGTDTQYF
TRBD2 | TRBJ2-1 | TRBV7-6 | . | TGTGCCAGCAGCTCTAGTAGCGGGCCGTACAATGAGCAGTTCTTC | CASSSSSGPYNEQFF
. | TRBJ1-2 | TRBV29-1 | . | TGCAGCGCCCCATCTCAGGGTGAGAGAGGCTACACCTTC | CSAPSQGERGYTF
. | TRBJ2-1 | TRBV7-2 | few | TGTGCCAGCAGCTTCTACCGGGGCTACAATGAGCAGTTCTTC | CASSFYRGYNEQFF
. | TRBJ2-2 | TRBV5-1 | . | TGCGCCAGCAGCCTTCCTCAGGTGGGTACCGGGGAGCTGTTTTTT | CASSLPQVGTGELFF
TRBD2 | TRBJ2-1 | TRBV23-1 | few | TGCGCCAGCAGTCAATCCGTCAGCGGGAGGGCCACTGAGCAGTTCTTC | CASSQSVSGRATEQFF
. | TRBJ2-3 | TRBV20-1 | few | TGCAGTGCTCAGCCCGGGAGTGATACGCAGTATTTT | CSAQPGSDTQYF
. | TRBJ2-3 | TRBV10-1 | . | TGCGCCAACCCGGGGGACAACACAGATACGCAGTATTTT | CANPGDNTDTQYF
. | TRBJ2-1 | TRBV19 | . | TGTGCCAGTAGTATATTAGGAGGAGGGGATGAGCAGTTCTTC | CASSILGGGDEQFF
. | TRBJ2-5 | TRBV20-1 | many | TGCAGTGCTCCTACGGGGCAAGAGACCCAGTACTTC | CSAPTGQETQYF
TRBD2 | TRBJ2-7 | TRBV5-1 | . | TGCGCCAGCGCGAGGGTAGCGGGAGGCGAGCAGTACTTC | CASARVAGGEQYF
TRBD2 | TRBJ2-5 | TRBV12-3/TRBV12-4 | few | TGTGCCAGCAGTTCTAGCGGAGAGTCCTTGGAGACCCAGTACTTC | CASSSSGESLETQYF
. | TRBJ1-1 | TRBV30 | few | TGTGCCTGGAATGAGCAGCTAGAGAAAGCTTTCTTT | CAWNEQLEKAFF
. | TRBJ1-4 | TRBV5-1 | . | TGCGCCAGCAGCTTGGCCGGACCGCCCGGGGAAGAAAAACTGTTTTTT | CASSLAGPPGEEKLFF
. | TRBJ2-5 | TRBV29-1 | . | TGCAGCGTTGAAGAGGGCGGGACCCGAGAGACCCAGTACTTC | CSVEEGGTRETQYF
. | TRBJ1-6 | TRBV9 | . | TGTGCCAGCAGCGTAGGACAGAGGCCTAATTCACCCCTCCACTTT | CASSVGQRPNSPLHF
. | TRBJ1-1 | TRBV9 | . | TGTGCCAGCAGAAGTTTGAACACTGAAGCTTTCTTT | CASRSLNTEAFF
. | TRBJ2-5 | TRBV5-1 | . | TGCGCCAGCAGCTTGTTAGCGTCCCAAGAGACCCAGTACTTC | CASSLLASQETQYF
TRBD2 | TRBJ2-2 | TRBV5-1 | few | TGCGCCAGCATATGGCTAGCGGGAGCTTCGGGGGAGCTGTTTTTT | CASIWLAGASGELFF
. | TRBJ2-7 | TRBV7-9 | . | TGTGCCAGCAGGGGACCGGCCTCCTCCTACGAGCAGTACTTC | CASRGPASSYEQYF
TRBD2 | TRBJ2-1 | TRBV9 | few | TGTGCCAGCAGCGCGGGGACTAGCGGGAGGGACAATGAGCAGTTCTTC | CASSAGTSGRDNEQFF
. | TRBJ2-7 | TRBV4-3 | few | TGCGCCAGCAGCCAAGATTTTGCCAGCGGTCGATCCTACGAGCAGTACTTC | CASSQDFASGRSYEQYF
. | TRBJ1-1 | TRBV29-1 | many | TGCAGCGTCGCGACAGGCGAAGCTTTCTTT | CSVATGEAFF
TRBD1 | TRBJ2-3 | TRBV20-1 | few | TGCAGTGCTAGACCCCGGACAGGGATTACGCAGTATTTT | CSARPRTGITQYF
TRBD1 | TRBJ2-3 | TRBV24-1 | . | TGTGCCACCAGTGATCTTGGACAGGGGGGTCGGCGGGATACGCAGTATTTT | CATSDLGQGGRRDTQYF
. | TRBJ1-2 | TRBV19 | few | TGTGCCAGTAGTATAGACCTGGACACCTATGGCTACACCTTC | CASSIDLDTYGYTF
TRBD2 | TRBJ2-1 | TRBV29-1 | . | TGCAGCGTATTCCTGACTAGCGGGAAGAGCTCCTACAATGAGCAGTTCTTC | CSVFLTSGKSSYNEQFF
. | TRBJ2-3 | TRBV10-3 | . | TGTGCCATCAGTGAGTCAGCTGTCATATCCACAGATACGCAGTATTTT | CAISESAVISTDTQYF
. | TRBJ2-2 | TRBV28 | . | TGTGCCAGCAGTGCCCCGGGGCGCACCGGGGAGCTGTTTTTT | CASSAPGRTGELFF
. | TRBJ2-5 | TRBV20-1 | few | TGCAGTGCTAGAGCCCTCACGGGGGGCAGAGAGACCCAGTACTTC | CSARALTGGRETQYF
TRBD2 | TRBJ2-5 | TRBV4-2 | few | TGTGCCAGCAGCCAAGAATGGGCGGGAGGTGAGACCCAGTACTTC | CASSQEWAGGETQYF
. | TRBJ1-1 | TRBV6-5 | many | TGTGCCACTTATAACGGGGCTGGCATGAACACTGAAGCTTTCTTT | CATYNGAGMNTEAFF
. | TRBJ2-3 | TRBV6-2/TRBV6-3 | . | TGTGCCAGCAGCTACCCTTTGACAGGCCCTAACACAGATACGCAGTATTTT | CASSYPLTGPNTDTQYF
TRBD2 | TRBJ2-4 | TRBV7-2 | . | TGTGCCAGCAGCCAAGTAACTAGCGGCAAAAACATTCAGTACTTC | CASSQVTSGKNIQYF
TRBD2 | TRBJ2-1 | TRBV5-1 | many | TGCGCCAGCAAGGGACTAGCGGGAGAAAGCTCCTACAATGAGCAGTTCTTC | CASKGLAGESSYNEQFF
TRBD1 | TRBJ1-3 | TRBV12-3/TRBV12-4 | . | TGTGCCAGCAACGGACAGGGAAGCGGGGGAAACACCATATATTTT | CASNGQGSGGNTIYF